This T cell receptor beta chain emerged from a study of chemoradiotherapy in HPV16-positive cancers. Study in general: Candidate HPV-specific T-cell clones and common TCR motifs came from functional assays in a couple of HPV16-positive patients.

Overall study findings and caveats: Better recurrence-free survival went with HPV-responsive T-cell expansion in HPV16-positive patients. Only two HPV16-positive patients supplied the functional HPV-specificity definition. Candidate HPV-specific clones and E7-related TCR motifs grew in tumor during treatment.

Only in-frame clones appear in the TCRdb table, and some are missing; sequencing was by immunoSEQ multiplex PCR. The sample comprises just under 5,000 clones, about 96% of which are singletons, and roughly 3.2% rests with the top ten. The count of this clone is one. No antigen is known for it. Germline V gene lookup returns CDR1 MNHNS and CDR2 SASEGT. This CDR3 has 17 residues. Trimming left V 2 bases short and J 2 bases short, with 15 bases between. The V and J genes are TRBV6-1 and TRBJ2-2; D is uncertain. Sample: tumor tissue, taken from a patient who underwent chemoradiotherapy. The sequence derives from a human donor with HPV-associated anogenital cancer. The CDR3 is CASSEISLSYNTGELFF. Here the CDR3 DNA reads TGTGCCAGCAGTGAAATTTCACTATCCTATAACACCGGGGAGCTGTTTTTT.